This is a list of T cell receptor beta chains from one sample in a study of blood T cell repertoires in COVID-19. The assay was immunoSEQ multiplex PCR, and TCRdb's table has in-frame clones only and misses some. Of about 44,000 clones detected, roughly 87% appear once; the ten largest clones hold 23%. Input material: peripheral blood. Source of these receptors: an elderly woman in a cohort sampled during active or convalescent COVID-19. Both conserved end residues are part of each CDR3. A D gene is named only where the DNA matches it firmly. Size values are once, few and many counts, or a class for expanded clones, and some rows have none.

j_gene,v_gene,d_gene,abundance,CDR3nt,CDR3aa
TRBJ2-2,TRBV18,TRBD2,.,TGTGCCAGCTCTCAAAGACTAGCGGGGACTACCGGGGAGCTGTTTTTT,CASSQRLAGTTGELFF
TRBJ1-3,TRBV6-5,TRBD1,once,TGTGCCAGCAGCCTGGGACAGGGGCAGAACACCATATATTTT,CASSLGQGQNTIYF
TRBJ1-2,TRBV6-6,TRBD1,.,TGTGCCAACTCATTGACAGGGGGGGATGGCTACACCTTC,CANSLTGGDGYTF
TRBJ1-2,TRBV4-1,.,few,TGCGCCAGCAGCCAAGCACAGGGATATGGCTACACCTTC,CASSQAQGYGYTF
TRBJ2-2,TRBV7-2,.,.,TGTGCCAGCAGCTTAGGACAGGAAACCGGGGAGCTGTTTTTT,CASSLGQETGELFF
TRBJ2-1,TRBV3-1/TRBV3-2,.,.,TGTGCCAGCAGTCCCGACGGGAGCTCCTACAATGAGCAGTTCTTC,CASSPDGSSYNEQFF
TRBJ2-7,TRBV9,TRBD2,.,TGTGCCAGCAGCAAGGGCGGCGGGACTAGCGCCTACGAGCAGTACTTC,CASSKGGGTSAYEQYF
TRBJ2-7,TRBV30,.,.,TGTGCCTGGAGTGTAGGTTGGGGGCCCGAGCAGTACTTC,CAWSVGWGPEQYF
TRBJ1-2,TRBV3-1/TRBV3-2,TRBD1,few,TGTGCCAGCAGACATGGACAGGGCTATGGCTACACCTTC,CASRHGQGYGYTF
TRBJ2-1,TRBV2,.,.,TGTGCCAGCAGTGAACTCGGGGGGCCGACAAGCTCCTACAATGAGCAGTTCTTC,CASSELGGPTSSYNEQFF
TRBJ1-1,TRBV2,.,.,TGTGCCAGCAGGCCCCCCGGACAGCCTCCTATGAACACTGAAGCTTTCTTT,CASRPPGQPPMNTEAFF
TRBJ1-5,TRBV5-1,TRBD1,.,TGCGCCAGCAGCTTGGAGGGACAGGGTATAGGGCCCCAGCATTTT,CASSLEGQGIGPQHF
TRBJ2-7,TRBV9,.,.,TGTGCCAGCAGCGTAGGGCTCGGGTCCTACGAGCAGTACTTC,CASSVGLGSYEQYF
TRBJ2-7,TRBV14,.,once,TGTGCCAGCAGCCGCGCCTACGAGCAGTACTTC,CASSRAYEQYF
TRBJ1-5,TRBV4-3,TRBD1,.,TGCGCCAGCAGCCACGACAGGGTCGGACAGCCCCAGCATTTT,CASSHDRVGQPQHF
TRBJ2-2,TRBV7-6,TRBD2,.,TGTGCCAGCAGCCTCGAGGCGAGCGGGGCGAACACCGGGGAGCTGTTTTTT,CASSLEASGANTGELFF
TRBJ1-5,TRBV6-2/TRBV6-3,TRBD1,.,TGTGCCAGCAGTGGGACAGGGGCGCGGCAGCCCCAGCATTTT,CASSGTGARQPQHF
TRBJ2-5,TRBV5-1,TRBD1,.,TGCGCCAGCGGAAAAGGGACAGAGCGCGGAGAGACCCAGTACTTC,CASGKGTERGETQYF
TRBJ2-7,TRBV6-4,.,.,TGTGCCAGCAGTGCGTACGAGCAGTACTTC,CASSAYEQYF
TRBJ2-1,TRBV7-3,.,.,TGTGCCAGCAGCCCACCCGGGGGCAATGAGCAGTTCTTC,CASSPPGGNEQFF
TRBJ2-1,TRBV2,TRBD2,.,TGTGCCAGCAGTGTGGGCGGGGGCTCCTACAATGAGCAGTTCTTC,CASSVGGGSYNEQFF
TRBJ1-1,TRBV6-6,.,.,TGTGCCAGCAGTTACTCGTACGGGAACACTGAAGCTTTCTTT,CASSYSYGNTEAFF
TRBJ1-3,TRBV5-1,.,once,TGCGCCAGCAGCAAGGATAATAGCCCTGGAAACACCATATATTTT,CASSKDNSPGNTIYF
TRBJ2-1,TRBV27,.,.,TGTGCCAGCAGTTTATATGACACTTACAATGAGCAGTTCTTC,CASSLYDTYNEQFF
TRBJ1-6,TRBV18,TRBD1,.,TGTGCCAGCTCACCCCGGGACAGCTCCTATAATTCACCCCTCCACTTT,CASSPRDSSYNSPLHF
TRBJ1-6,TRBV4-1,TRBD1,.,TGCGCCAGCAGCCAAGCGGGACAGGGGGCTCTTAATTCACCCCTCCACTTT,CASSQAGQGALNSPLHF
TRBJ2-1,TRBV10-1,TRBD2,.,TGCGCCAGCAGGGGGTCTAGCGGGAGGTGGGATGAGCAGTTCTTC,CASRGSSGRWDEQFF
TRBJ2-5,TRBV11-3,TRBD1,.,TGTGCCAGCAGCTACCGGACAGGGATGGGAGAGACCCAGTACTTC,CASSYRTGMGETQYF
TRBJ1-4,TRBV5-1,.,.,TGCGCCAGCAGCTTGGGAGGGAATGAAAAACTGTTTTTT,CASSLGGNEKLFF
TRBJ2-5,TRBV7-3,.,.,TGTGCCAGCAGTCCAGGGAGCGGGGAGACCCAGTACTTC,CASSPGSGETQYF
TRBJ1-6,TRBV7-9,.,.,TGTGCCAGCAGCTCACAGGGAGGGAATTCACCCCTCCACTTT,CASSSQGGNSPLHF
TRBJ1-3,TRBV21-1,.,.,TGTGCCAGCCCCCGTCGCGTCGGCTGGTTGAGGTCTGGAAACACCATATATTTT,CASPRRVGWLRSGNTIYF
TRBJ1-1,TRBV10-3,TRBD1,.,TGTGCCATCAGTGCAGGGGGGATGAACACTGAAGCTTTCTTT,CAISAGGMNTEAFF
TRBJ1-2,TRBV6-5,.,.,TGTGCCAGCAGACAAAACTATGGCTACACCTTC,CASRQNYGYTF
TRBJ1-5,TRBV24-1,TRBD1,.,TGTGCCACCAGTGATCCCGACAGGGGGATGAATCAGCCCCAGCATTTT,CATSDPDRGMNQPQHF
TRBJ1-5,TRBV7-8,.,.,TGTGCCAGCAGCTTCCCAGGGAATCAGCCCCAGCATTTT,CASSFPGNQPQHF
TRBJ2-1,TRBV9,.,.,TGTGCCAGCAGCCTAGAAGGAGCGGGCTCCTACAATGAGCAGTTCTTC,CASSLEGAGSYNEQFF
TRBJ1-2,TRBV27,.,.,TGTGCCAGCAGTTTATCTGAGGCAGCGAACTATGGCTACACCTTC,CASSLSEAANYGYTF
TRBJ1-6,TRBV10-3,.,.,TGTGCCATCAGTGAGGAGGGACACCGTAATTCACCCCTCCACTTT,CAISEEGHRNSPLHF
TRBJ2-5,TRBV3-1/TRBV3-2,.,few,TGTGCCAGCAGCCATTCCACTAGTGGGGAGACCCAGTACTTC,CASSHSTSGETQYF
TRBJ2-7,TRBV7-8,TRBD1,few,TGTGCCAGCAGTTTAACCACTGGACAGGGTTTATACGAGCAGTACTTC,CASSLTTGQGLYEQYF
TRBJ2-1,TRBV29-1,TRBD1,.,TGCAGCGTTTTGGCTCAGGGGGCTTACAATGAGCAGTTCTTC,CSVLAQGAYNEQFF
TRBJ2-1,TRBV7-2,TRBD2,.,TGTGCCAGCAGCCCGCGTGGTAGCGGGGGTGATTACAATGAGCAGTTCTTC,CASSPRGSGGDYNEQFF
TRBJ2-7,TRBV5-6,TRBD1,.,TGTGCCAGCAGCTGGGCTTCAGGGGGCTACGAGCAGTACTTC,CASSWASGGYEQYF
TRBJ2-3,TRBV2,.,.,TGTGCCAGCAAAGTGACTAGCACAGATACGCAGTATTTT,CASKVTSTDTQYF
TRBJ1-1,TRBV19,.,.,TGTGCCAGTTCCTGGCGTGAGGTGCGGGGTCCAGCTTTCTTT,CASSWREVRGPAFF
TRBJ2-5,TRBV30,TRBD2,.,TGTGCCTGGAGCGACGGACTAGCGGGGGGGGTGACCCAGTACTTC,CAWSDGLAGGVTQYF
TRBJ2-7,TRBV7-2,.,.,TGTGCCAGCAGCTTAGCCTCAGGACAGTACTCCTACGAGCAGTACTTC,CASSLASGQYSYEQYF
TRBJ2-5,TRBV2,TRBD2,.,TGTGCCAGCAGCTACTACGGGGCTAGCGGGGAAGAGACCCAGTACTTC,CASSYYGASGEETQYF
TRBJ2-2,TRBV2,.,.,TGTGCCAGCAGCCCGGAGGGGACCGGGGAGCTGTTTTTT,CASSPEGTGELFF
TRBJ1-4,TRBV7-6,TRBD1,.,TGTGCCAGCAGCCCCGGGACAGGGGGTGCGGAAAAACTGTTTTTT,CASSPGTGGAEKLFF
TRBJ2-7,TRBV5-1,.,few,TGCGCCAGCAGCCTCCGGGAAGGAGGTGGCTCCTACGAGCAGTACTTC,CASSLREGGGSYEQYF
TRBJ1-2,TRBV6-5,.,.,TGTGCCAGCAGGTCCCCGGGACACAAGATCTATGGCTACACCTTC,CASRSPGHKIYGYTF
TRBJ1-1,TRBV7-2,.,.,TGTGCCAGCAGCTTAGTTGGCGGCAGGCCGGGGGACACTGAAGCTTTCTTT,CASSLVGGRPGDTEAFF